Detailed here is one T cell receptor beta chain. The CDR3 sequence is 14 residues long. CDR1 and CDR2 (germline): ENHRY, SYGVKD. The ends lost 6 bases at V and 2 bases at J; junction bases unmatched: 4. The study drew participants aged about 18 to 95 years from approximately 23 US areas. These data come from a study of blood T cell repertoires in COVID-19. Assay: immunoSEQ multiplex PCR; the TCRdb copy retains only in-frame clones and omits some. Of 200,000 to 250,000 clones listed, more than 70% are singletons. The chain joins TRBV10-3 to TRBJ1-3; 7 bases map to TRBD1. Sequencing input: PBMCs or T cells enriched from blood (not recorded which). The TCR comes from a woman aged 50 to 60 who had recovered from COVID-19. The CDR3 nucleotides read TGTGCCATCAGCGTGACAGGGACTGGAAACACCATATATTTT. Translated, it gives CAISVTGTGNTIYF.